This is a list of T cell receptor beta chains from one sample in a study of graft-versus-host responses after intestinal transplantation. No antigen has been identified for these receptors. TCRdb keeps only in-frame clones here, not all; method: immunoSEQ multiplex PCR. Of some 90,000 clones listed, 82% were seen once; the top ten hold roughly 0.8%. The material was unstimulated CD4+ T cells sorted from spleen or lymph node cells, obtained before intestinal transplant. The receptor source for this set is a human donor who received an intestinal transplant. The conserved cysteine and the conserved F or W are not part of the CDR3 here.

>TRBJ1-2|15|TRBV9
ASSLGQGRAESYGYT
>TRBJ2-5|15|TRBV15
ATSRDLRAGGQETQY
>TRBJ2-1|15|TRBV12-2
ASRPRTGGYSYNEQF
>TRBJ2-3|13|TRBV7-2
ASSLEASGGHTQY
>TRBJ1-4|14|TRBV30
AWGRKQGATNEKLF
>TRBJ2-3|13|TRBV28
ASTERGRGTDTQY
>TRBJ2-5|13|TRBV7-2
ASSLGPPPGETQY
>TRBJ1-2|12|TRBV11-2
ASSLVGLNYGYT
>TRBJ2-2|11|TRBV4-2
ASSLQGTGELF
>TRBJ2-2|11|TRBV7-7
ASSLERTGELF
>TRBJ1-5|10|TRBV6-6
ASKTGDQPQH
>TRBJ2-7|12|TRBV5-6
ASSLGGADYEQY
>TRBJ1-4|12|TRBV2
ASSWDSPNEKLF
>TRBJ2-1|12|TRBV5-1
ASQPAGGGLEQF
>TRBJ2-3|14|TRBV25-1
ASSEWSSGNTDTQY
>TRBJ1-3|11|TRBV7-2
ASSTGSGNTIY
>TRBJ2-7|15|TRBV4-1
ASSPAPGQGIIYEQY
>TRBJ2-3|11|TRBV6-5
ASSVDWTDTQY
>TRBJ1-4|11|TRBV11-3
ASSPRTGGQLF
>TRBJ1-2|9|TRBV20-1
SAIAQGGYT
>TRBJ2-5|14|TRBV9
ASSVGQGTARGTQY
>TRBJ2-1|14|TRBV5-1
ASSQGGLAILNEQF
>TRBJ2-3|11|TRBV29-1
SVEEGGTDTQY
>TRBJ1-1|12|TRBV5-1
ASSLGGMNTEAF
>TRBJ2-1|13|TRBV2
ASSDQAGGYNEQF
>TRBJ1-2|13|TRBV5-1
ASSFGAGQRYGYT
>TRBJ2-3|16|TRBV27
ASSMGTSGGPSTDTQY
>TRBJ1-5|12|TRBV18
ASSREHSNQPQH
>TRBJ2-7|11|TRBV6-6
ASSRGLYYEQY
>TRBJ2-1|12|TRBV2
ASMILAGYNEQF
>TRBJ1-2|9|TRBV30
AWKPGYGYT
>TRBJ2-3|11|TRBV7-6
ASSLPPADTQY
>TRBJ1-2|15|TRBV4-2
ASSQVTAEGFNYGYT
>TRBJ1-2|11|TRBV19
ASSPAGNYGYT
>TRBJ2-3|11|TRBV28
ASSRRIADTQY
>TRBJ2-3|11|TRBV13
ASRERGTDTQY
>TRBJ1-2|12|TRBV5-1
ASSLGLTGVGYT
>TRBJ2-1|14|TRBV7-9
ASSRVGQSSYNEQF
>TRBJ2-2|13|TRBV18
ASSLRQGDAGELF
>TRBJ2-7|12|TRBV5-1
ASSTGQVPYEQY
>TRBJ2-5|13|TRBV28
ASSPTGAGQETQY
>TRBJ2-1|15|TRBV11-1
ASSLGRGLGSYNEQF
>TRBJ2-7|11|TRBV7-3
ASSSQTGYEQY
>TRBJ2-3|12|TRBV11-3
ASSFGQAVDTQY
>TRBJ2-7|13|TRBV6-1
ASSVGLAETYEQY
>TRBJ1-2|11|TRBV19
ATLQTGGYGYT
>TRBJ2-2|12|TRBV6-1
ASTYRGGDGELF
>TRBJ2-7|14|TRBV5-1
ASSPGLAGGSYEQY
>TRBJ2-7|11|TRBV5-1
ASSGTGGYEQY
>TRBJ2-7|14|TRBV4-1
ASSLILRDSNYEQY
>TRBJ2-7|14|TRBV5-1
ASSLAGGQGDYEQY
>TRBJ2-5|13|TRBV7-2
ASSLEGRGQETQY
>TRBJ2-3|10|TRBV30
AWSVGGDTQY
>TRBJ2-5|11|TRBV2
ASSGEGRETQY
>TRBJ2-5|9|TRBV6-5
ASSQGGTQY